Below, 5 T cell receptor beta chains from the same sample are listed, as sequenced in a study of CD8 T cells in ankylosing spondylitis (dated by TCRdb to the late 2010s). Preparation of the library involved 5' RACE. These reads were obtained on an Illumina HiSeq 2500. Using fastp trimming at Q25 and MiXCR clonotype assembly, TCRdb reanalyzed the public sequencing data and kept in-frame beta chains. Each entry merges the rows of one CDR3 protein and shows their most common DNA and genes. The table for this sample lists approximately 540,000 distinct CDR3 sequences; roughly 12% of them were counted only once. Together, the top ten hold around 6.8% of the sample. Points the paper makes about the study in general: A TCR beta motif of 8 or 9 highly homologous amino acid variants appeared characteristic of blood from ankylosing spondylitis patients.

The antigens for these receptors are not known. The sample comprised blood, either unsorted or a sorted T cell fraction (not recorded which). Receptors were obtained from a male donor with ankylosing spondylitis.

The V and J genes are TRBV2 and TRBJ1-6, with TRBD1 matching 9 bases. Germline V CDR1 and CDR2: SNHLY, FYNNEI. The CDR3 spans 15 residues. Trimming took 5 bases from V and 10 from J; bases not matched to a gene: 9. The CDR3 sequence: CASSSTGGEFSPLHF. CDR3 in DNA: TGTGCCAGCAGTTCGACAGGGGGTGAATTCTCACCCCTCCACTTT.

Only a few counts were recorded for this clonotype. The genes are TRBV29-1 and TRBJ2-3; D remains ambiguous. The CDR3 has 13 residues. The germline CDR1 and CDR2 sequences are SQVTM and ANQGSEA. V lost 4 bases, J lost 2 bases, and 10 bases lay in between. CDR3 region: CSVAGLTTDTQYF. As DNA, the CDR3 is TGCAGCGTTGCCGGCCTGACCACAGATACGCAGTATTTT.

The chain has TRBV2 and TRBJ2-7; 8 nucleotides align to TRBD1. Germline V lookup: CDR1 SNHLY, CDR2 FYNNEI. V shed 5 bases, J shed 4 bases, and the junction held 10 bases outside the gene matches. The CDR3 totals 15 residues. The CDR3 DNA follows: TGTGCCAGCAGTCCTCAGGGGGCCGCCGGGTACGAGCAGTACTTC. Translating it yields CASSPQGAAGYEQYF.

This clonotype was found many times. This CDR3 reads CASTGQSNQPQHF. The CDR3 DNA reads TGTGCCAGCACCGGACAGAGCAATCAGCCCCAGCATTTT. The J gene is TRBJ1-5, the V gene TRBV12-3 or TRBV12-4; perhaps TRBD1 as D (6 bases). Trimming pared 7 bases from V and 1 base from J, leaving 8 bases between. This CDR3 comprises 13 residues.

This clonotype was seen only a few times. The gene calls are TRBV2 and TRBJ1-3; D unclear. The CDR3 runs to 11 residues. Germline CDR1 is SNHLY and CDR2 is FYNNEI. The V and J ends lost 11 bases and 4 bases respectively, with 9 bases between them. CDR3 sequence: CAWGGGNTIYF. In DNA form, the CDR3 reads TGTGCCTGGGGTGGGGGAAACACCATATATTTT.